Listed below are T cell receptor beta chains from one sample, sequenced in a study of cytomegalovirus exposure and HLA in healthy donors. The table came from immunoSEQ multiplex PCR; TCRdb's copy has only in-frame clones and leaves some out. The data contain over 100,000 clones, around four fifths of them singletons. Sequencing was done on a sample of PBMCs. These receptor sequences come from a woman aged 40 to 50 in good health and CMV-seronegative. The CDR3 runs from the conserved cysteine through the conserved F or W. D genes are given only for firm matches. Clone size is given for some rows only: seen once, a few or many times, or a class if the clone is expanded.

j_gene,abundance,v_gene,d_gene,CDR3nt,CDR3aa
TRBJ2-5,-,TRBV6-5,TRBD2,TGTGCCAGCAGTCGACTAGCGGGGGGGCCGGAGACCCAGTACTTC,CASSRLAGGPETQYF
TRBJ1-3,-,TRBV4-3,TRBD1,TGCGCCAGCAGCCAGGGTTGGACAGGGGGCTCCATTTCCTCTGGAAACACCATATATTTT,CASSQGWTGGSISSGNTIYF
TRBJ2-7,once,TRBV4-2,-,TGTGCCAGCAGCCCACTGGTTTCCTACGAGCAGTACTTC,CASSPLVSYEQYF
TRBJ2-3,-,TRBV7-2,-,TGTGCCAGCAGCTTTGGGGGGGCCCGCACAGATACGCAGTATTTT,CASSFGGARTDTQYF
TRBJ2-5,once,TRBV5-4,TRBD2,TGTGCCAGCAGCTTCGGACTAGCGGGGAGGCAAGAGACCCAGTACTTC,CASSFGLAGRQETQYF
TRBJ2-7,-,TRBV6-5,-,TGTGCCAGCAGTCAGCAGGGCTACGAGCAGTACTTC,CASSQQGYEQYF
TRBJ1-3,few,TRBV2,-,TGTGCCAGCAGTGAGGACAGCGCTGGAAACACCATATATTTT,CASSEDSAGNTIYF
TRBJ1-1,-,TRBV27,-,TGTGCCAGCAGTCAACTGTCGATAGGCGGTACTGAAGCTTTCTTT,CASSQLSIGGTEAFF
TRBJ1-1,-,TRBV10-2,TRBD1,TGCGCCAGCAGTGATAGTCGACAGGGACTGTGGAACACTGAAGCTTTCTTT,CASSDSRQGLWNTEAFF
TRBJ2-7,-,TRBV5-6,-,TGTGCCAGCAGCTTGGGGATGGTGGGGAGAATCTCCTACGAGCAGTACTTC,CASSLGMVGRISYEQYF
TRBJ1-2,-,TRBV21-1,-,TGTGCCAGCAGCAACTTTCCGACAGGCGTAAACTATGGCTACACCTTC,CASSNFPTGVNYGYTF
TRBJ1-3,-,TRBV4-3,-,TGCGCCAGCAGCCAAGACGATTTTCGGGGTTGGTTTGTTAACACCATATATTTT,CASSQDDFRGWFVNTIYF
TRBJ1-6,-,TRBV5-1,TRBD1,TGCGCCAGCAGCCACGGGACAGAATATAATTCACCCCTCCACTTT,CASSHGTEYNSPLHF
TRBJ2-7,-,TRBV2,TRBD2,TGTGCCAGCAGTGTCGGAGCGGGGGACTACGAGCAGTACTTC,CASSVGAGDYEQYF
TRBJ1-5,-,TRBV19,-,TGTGCCAGTGGTATACAGGGTTCTAGCAATCAGCCCCAGCATTTT,CASGIQGSSNQPQHF
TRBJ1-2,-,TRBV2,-,TGTGCCAGCAGTGGATCAGGGGATTTCTATGGCTACACCTTC,CASSGSGDFYGYTF
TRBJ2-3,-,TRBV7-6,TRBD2,TGTGCCAGCAGCGCCGAGCGGGGGGGCGGCACAGATACGCAGTATTTT,CASSAERGGGTDTQYF
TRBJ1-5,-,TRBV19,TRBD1,TGTGCCGTACAGAGCGCGGGGACAGTTGGCAATCAGCCCCAGCATTTT,CAVQSAGTVGNQPQHF
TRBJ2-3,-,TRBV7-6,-,TGTGCCAGCAGCTCCAAAACTAGCAGCCTCAAGGGAGATACGCAGTATTTT,CASSSKTSSLKGDTQYF
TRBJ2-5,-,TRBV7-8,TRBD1,TGTGCCAGCAAACTAATAACAGGGGGCGCGGAGACCCAGTACTTC,CASKLITGGAETQYF
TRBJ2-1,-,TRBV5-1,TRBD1,TGCGCCAGCAGCCAGTGGACAGGGGGCGCAGGGGACAATGAGCAGTTCTTC,CASSQWTGGAGDNEQFF
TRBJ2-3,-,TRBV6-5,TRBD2,TGTGCCAGCTCAAGCGGGGGGCCGGCGATGGGAACGCAGTATTTT,CASSSGGPAMGTQYF
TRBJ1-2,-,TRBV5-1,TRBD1,TGCGCCAGCAGCTGGCCTGGACAGGGATATGGCTACACCTTC,CASSWPGQGYGYTF
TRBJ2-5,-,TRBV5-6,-,TGTGCCAGCAGCTTGGGGTCGCGCCCCTCTAAGGAGACCCAGTACTTC,CASSLGSRPSKETQYF
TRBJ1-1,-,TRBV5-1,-,TGCGCCAGCAGCCCTGGCAAGTCGAATGTTGAAGCTTTCTTT,CASSPGKSNVEAFF
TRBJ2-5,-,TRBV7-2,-,TGTGCCAGCAGTACCGAATGGCGGGAGACCCAGTACTTC,CASSTEWRETQYF
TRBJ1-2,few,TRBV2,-,TGTGCCAGCAGCGCTGACAGGTTAAGGAGCTACACCTTC,CASSADRLRSYTF
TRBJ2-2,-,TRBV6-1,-,TGTGCCAGCAGTGAACTAGGGGGAACCAACACCGGGGAGCTGTTTTTT,CASSELGGTNTGELFF
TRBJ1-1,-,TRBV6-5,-,TGTGCCAGCAGTTCTCGGGTAACGAACACTGAAGCTTTCTTT,CASSSRVTNTEAFF
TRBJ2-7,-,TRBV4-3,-,TGCGCCAGCAGCCAAGATCTGAACAGGGCCTACGAGCAGTACTTC,CASSQDLNRAYEQYF
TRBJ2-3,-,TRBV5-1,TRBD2,TGCGCCAGCAGCTCTAGCGGGGGGGACTATACGCAGTATTTT,CASSSSGGDYTQYF
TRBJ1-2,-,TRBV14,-,TGTGCCAGCAGCCAATCGGGACTCCGATATGGCTACACCTTC,CASSQSGLRYGYTF
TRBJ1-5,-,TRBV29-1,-,TGCAGCGTTGCAGGGGGCAATCAGCCCCAGCATTTT,CSVAGGNQPQHF
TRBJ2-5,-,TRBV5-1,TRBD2,TGCGCCAGCAGCTCAGGACTAGCGGCGGAGACCCAGTACTTC,CASSSGLAAETQYF
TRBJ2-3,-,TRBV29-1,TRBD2,TGCAGCGTTGAAAGAGGAACTAGCGGGGTCTTTGGTACGCAGTATTTT,CSVERGTSGVFGTQYF
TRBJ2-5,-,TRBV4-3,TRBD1,TGCGCCAGCAGCCAAGATCAGGGACAGGGGGGGACCCAGTACTTC,CASSQDQGQGGTQYF
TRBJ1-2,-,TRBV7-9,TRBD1,TGTGCCAGCAGCCTACCGGACAGGGGCTACTATGGCTACACCTTC,CASSLPDRGYYGYTF